This T cell receptor (beta chain) emerged from a study of cytomegalovirus exposure and HLA in healthy donors (dated by TCRdb to about 2017). For the study in its entirety: In an earlier analysis of some 610 of the donors, under 300 Gb of sequence data and just under 120 million unique TCR beta sequences from 150 million to 200 million T cells were reported. Roughly 310 gigabases of sequencing data and approximately 93 million unique TCR sequences were included in an early release covering over 600 HLA-typed donors. A later genetic analysis used genome-wide SNP genotypes for about 65% of the roughly 670 donors, treating that subset as a discovery cohort. Rather than drawing on any new phenotypic data, the later analysis identified candidate immune exposures from TCR beta sequences and the way those sequences occurred across donors. A later analysis re-analyzed previously published TCR beta repertoires from 600 to 850 donors and added high-resolution HLA genotyping to study TCR occurrence patterns. To predict cytomegalovirus infection status, the study brought together high-throughput TCR immunosequencing, statistical association of individual TCRs with disease status, and machine learning. All discovery cohort repertoires had been generated using a single sequencing platform. The study aimed to test whether cataloging public T cell receptors could reveal signatures of past pathogen exposure. In addition to the first cohort of around 670 subjects, a separate validation cohort of 100 to 150 different subjects was used. The number of typed donors differed by locus: about 620-630 for A, B, C, DRB1 and DQB1; some 500 for DQA1; 606 for DPA1; and about 450 for DPB1. Using immunosequencing, the study profiled T cell repertoires from approximately 700 subjects and related those repertoires to cytomegalovirus serostatus. Among 350 to 400 genotyped donors of the cohort, an average of approximately 240,000 unique TCR beta nucleotide sequences were sequenced per donor, roughly a sixth of them non-productive. Alongside the repertoire data, information on donor age, sex, ethnicity and CMV serostatus was compiled. Among the roughly 390 genotyped donors, about 83% belonged to the genetic ancestry cluster associated with self-reported Caucasian donors. HLA typing included class I and class II loci at four-digit resolution. Because of strong linkage in the cohort, roughly five DR-DQ haplotypes were treated as single units for association and clustering. In an earlier analysis of around 540 of the donors, high-throughput TCR beta sequencing was used to judge whether each TCR beta V gene segment behaved as functional or pseudogenic.

General conclusions and limits of the study: While some public TCRs were present in many individuals, most TCR sequences turned up only very rarely across donors. The sequencing pipeline was judged likely to have produced a cluster of highly shared sequence variants as a technical artifact. Compared with the roughly 670-donor mean, donors in an Asian-associated ancestry cluster had fewer N-insertions in productive TCRs, according to a later genetic analysis. Over 15 rarely observed V segments, including chromosome 9 orphons, were excluded from the earlier analysis of about 610 of the donors because counts were too low. Linkage disequilibrium might explain the correlated functional status among segregating V segments, but an unknown experimental factor could not be excluded. A further reported finding was that TCR beta sequences accurately predicted the HLA-A and HLA-B alleles for most subjects in the first cohort. In the study, around 150 TCR beta chains were listed as associated with cytomegalovirus. The authors suggested that the approach could potentially be extended to other disease states and immunological phenotypes. The 87-base-pair reads could not distinguish some IMGT-functional V segments, including TRBV6-2 and TRBV6-3, so those segments were excluded. When HLA alleles, especially DR and DQ, strongly co-occurred, attributing TCR associations to individual alleles was difficult. According to a later analysis, parvovirus B19, influenza, CMV and Epstein-Barr virus appeared linked to several top co-occurrence clusters. Most CMV-associated TCR beta chains appeared to be HLA-restricted in a later analysis, and the HLA associations seemed to be driven largely by CMV exposure. Sequencing depth was assumed to be roughly uniform across donors in the presence/absence analyses, though that assumption may not hold. A later analysis found that TCR association rates varied across HLA loci, with DRB1 alleles showing the most associated TCRs and HLA-C alleles the fewest. An earlier analysis of approximately 530 of the donors showed that most TCR beta V segments appeared in productive rearrangements either about 87% or about 30% of the time, which broadly matched IMGT annotations. A few of the identified cytomegalovirus-associated TCR beta chains were confirmed in vitro to be specific for cytomegalovirus antigens. The classifier was reported to diagnose cytomegalovirus status with high specificity and sensitivity in both the original and validation cohorts. Because HLA typing was missing for some donors at each locus, association tests included only the typed subset. At a false discovery rate of 0.05, a later analysis linked about 16,000 TCR beta sequences to specific HLA alleles. In this cohort, only TCR beta chains were sequenced, and detectable features were limited by the absence of alpha or paired-chain data. In a later analysis, HLA-associated TCR beta chains showed more clonal expansion and lower generation probabilities than non-associated chains that were equally common. A later genetic analysis associated a missense DCLRE1C variant with V-gene and J-gene trimming of TCR beta chains, and an independent cohort replicated the association. The only immune exposure information available for the cohort was CMV serostatus.

The cohort was made up of 666 healthy bone marrow donors. Cohort members were all nominally healthy when sampled, although unrecorded immune exposures were likely present. The donor was CMV seropositive and was included in the group of some 290 seropositive cohort members. A peripheral blood sample was provided by each donor, and peripheral blood mononuclear cells were used for TCR beta sequencing. The Qiagen DNeasy Blood Extraction Kit was used to extract genomic DNA from the blood cell samples. The germline V gene (reference sequence) provides CDR1 SGHNT and CDR2 YYREEE. The CDR3 goes from the cysteine to the phenylalanine over 16 residues. Only CDR3 DNA is held: 48 bases, read in frame from base 1. Of note for this clone: Its antigen is currently not known. Its ends do not fully match the called genes, so a read error is possible.

Library generation was performed with the immunoSEQ multiplex PCR assay. A mixture of 60 forward primers for TCR Vbeta segments and 13 reverse primers for TCR Jbeta segments was used in the multiplex PCR. The CDR3 region of rearranged TCR beta genes was amplified from genomic DNA by a multiplex PCR assay. On the Illumina HiSeq System, the amplified TCR beta libraries were sequenced as 87-base-pair reads. In the paper's pipeline: A later analysis tallied tens of millions of unique TCR beta chains across the 666 repertoires, and approximately 12 million of those chains were shared by two or more donors. Raw reads were error-corrected and collapsed into unique sequences by a nearest-neighbor algorithm in which closely related sequences were merged to remove PCR and sequencing errors. V, D and J gene segments were assigned by aligning CDR3 sequences to IMGT reference sequences. For a sequence to be retained, at least a six-nucleotide match to both a V gene segment and a J gene segment was required. Rearrangements were called productive when the CDR3 lacked stop codons and stayed in frame with V and J; all others were non-productive. CDR3 was defined according to IMGT convention as the region running from the second conserved V-encoded cysteine to the conserved J-encoded phenylalanine. In an earlier analysis of 587 of the donors, sequences lacking an unambiguous match to a single V gene segment were excluded. An earlier analysis of 500 to 600 of the donors classified V segments as functional when productive rearrangements were above 56.7% and as segregating when the standard deviation between donors was above 5%. A statistical classification framework was developed to diagnose cytomegalovirus status using the catalog of TCR beta chain sequences. In a later analysis, V and J genes were assigned by comparing TCR nucleotide sequences against IMGT/GENE-DB human TR gene sequences. The TCRdist pipeline was used in a later analysis to assign CDR3 sequences and most-parsimonious VDJ recombination scenarios. In a later analysis, each TCR beta chain was defined by its CDR3 amino acid sequence together with its V-gene family, and reads lacking a unique V-gene family were excluded. In a later analysis, 450 to 600 highly shared, low-generation-probability nucleotide sequences were removed to address suspected cross-contamination and a sequencing artifact. In a later analysis, a clonal expansion index for each public chain was calculated from normalized within-repertoire ranks of inferred template counts. Generation probabilities in a later analysis came from a VDJ recombination model fitted to out-of-frame rearrangements, and those results were checked against IGoR. In a later analysis, TCR-TCR, TCR-HLA and TCR-CMV co-occurrence was scored with hypergeometric tests, and a repertoire-size bias correction was applied to TCR pairs. A later analysis estimated false discovery rates by permuting HLA or CMV assignments 20 times. In a later analysis, co-occurring TCRs were grouped with DBSCAN, and TCRdist sequence similarity was added when clustering was performed within HLA-allele-positive subsets. Co-occurrence clustering excluded repertoires with fewer than 30,000 or more than 120,000 public chains, plus five with anomalous nucleotide sharing. TCRdb limited this immuneACCESS table to in-frame rearrangements with V and J called. A share of clones is missing; checked studies link under half to unresolved V genes, and the rest is unexplained. D and trimming come from the DNA, and the V and J calls and clone size come from that table. This sample lists fewer than 200,000 clones; around four fifths were detected once. The top ten hold about 10% of the sample.

Recombination connected TRBV5-4 to TRBJ1-3, with the D gene call left open. The source material was PBMCs. The TCR sequence derives from a middle-aged man in good health and CMV-seropositive. Here the CDR3 is given as CASSQVRVRAGNTIYF. The DNA reads as follows: TGCGCCAGCAGCCAAGTGAGGGTTAGGGCTGGAAACACCATATATTTT.